This TCR beta chain was recorded in a study of blood T cell repertoires in COVID-19. Method: immunoSEQ multiplex PCR; TCRdb's copy keeps in-frame clones and lacks some. The sample lists approximately 330,000 clones; approximately 90% were seen once. J was trimmed by 2 bases and V by 3 bases; bases with no gene match: 10. Per the germline V gene, CDR1 is LNHNV and CDR2 is YYDKDF (reference sequence). The CDR3 sequence is 17 residues long. Specimen: peripheral blood. This TCR came from a man aged 30 to 39 with COVID-19, enrolled during active disease. This rearrangement joins TRBV15 to TRBJ2-7; 10 bases map to TRBD2. The CDR3 sequence: CATSSSRRTSGPYEQYF. The CDR3 DNA reads TGTGCCACCAGCAGCTCCCGGAGGACTAGCGGTCCCTACGAGCAGTACTTC.